The 18 T cell receptor beta chains in this list originate from one sample, sequenced in a study of T cells after somatic rescue of genetic block. TCRdb's copy holds only in-frame clones and misses some; the assay was immunoSEQ multiplex PCR. There are 11,000 to 15,000 clones in the sample; about 70% occur only once, and around 14% lies in the top ten. Input material: peripheral blood mononuclear cells (PBMCs). These receptors all stem from a boy under 18.

The V and J genes are TRBV27 and TRBJ2-1; 12 bases align to TRBD2. The CDR3 runs to 16 residues. J lost 8 bases, V lost 1 base, and 6 bases had no gene match. Germline V CDR1 and CDR2: MNHEY, SMNVEV (reference sequence). For the CDR3, the DNA is TGTGCCAGCAGTTTATTAGGGGGACTAGCGGGTTATGAGCAGTTCTTC. Translation: CASSLLGGLAGYEQFF.

This clone has a single count. V usage is TRBV11-2 and J usage is TRBJ1-5; maybe TRBD1 (6 bases). Trimming shortened V by 8 bases and J by 7 bases, and 18 bases separated the two germline ends. Germline V gene sequence: CDR1 SGHAT, CDR2 FQNNGV. The CDR3 spans 14 residues. CDR3 bases: TGTGCCAGCTCCCCAGCGGGGGGGGGCCAGCCCCAGCATTTT. It yields the protein CASSPAGGGQPQHF.

This rearrangement joins TRBV14 to TRBJ2-7; D gene uncertain. The V end lost 3 bases, the J end lost 5 bases, and 8 bases lay between the germline ends. CDR1 and CDR2 (germline): SGHDN, FVKESK. The CDR3 extends over 12 amino acids. The CDR3 loop is CASSQGSDEQYF. CDR3 nucleotides: TGTGCCAGCAGCCAGGGCAGCGACGAGCAGTACTTC.

V gene TRBV7-3 combines with J gene TRBJ2-5, with D possibly being TRBD2 (7 bases). The CDR3 has 13 residues. Trimming removed 4 bases from V and 5 bases from J, with 11 bases in between. The V gene's germline CDR1 is SGHTA and CDR2 FQGTGA. This chain's CDR3 is CASSSGGPETQYF. The CDR3 nucleotides are TGTGCCAGCAGCTCCGGGGGGCCGGAGACCCAGTACTTC.

J is TRBJ2-5 and V is TRBV9; D gene uncertain. Germline assignment: CDR1 SGDLS and CDR2 YYNGEE. The CDR3 sequence is 14 residues long. V was clipped by 4 bases and J by 2 bases, with 12 bases between them. The CDR3 is CASSPQMQQETQYF. The CDR3 nucleotides read TGTGCCAGCAGCCCCCAAATGCAGCAAGAGACCCAGTACTTC. Full variable domain (missing parts from reference TRBV9 and TRBJ2-5): DSGVTQTPKHLITATGQRVTLRCSPRSGDLSVYWYQQSLDQGLQFLIQYYNGEERAKGNILERFSAQQFPDLHSELNLSSLELGDSALYFCASSPQMQQETQYFGPGTRLLVL.

The V call is TRBV30, the J call TRBJ2-2, with D perhaps being TRBD1 or TRBD2 (5 bases each). Germline assignment: CDR1 GTSNPN and CDR2 SVGIG (reference sequence). CDR3 length equals 14 residues. V gave up 5 bases and J gave up 5 bases, with 15 bases separating them. CDR3 sequence: CAWGGFLRTGELFF. The CDR3 nucleotides are TGTGCCTGGGGGGGATTTTTAAGGACCGGGGAGCTGTTTTTT.

Relative to its sample, this clone is medium-sized. The chain has TRBV18 and TRBJ2-3; 11 nucleotides line up with TRBD2. From germline, CDR1 is KGHSH and CDR2 LQKENI. The CDR3 is 17 amino acids. V trimming: 2 bases; J trimming: 1 base; junction bases outside the gene matches: 5. This chain's CDR3 is CASSPILAGVGTDTQYF. CDR3 sequence (DNA): TGTGCCAGCTCACCAATACTAGCGGGAGTGGGCACAGATACGCAGTATTTT.

The chain has TRBV5-7 and TRBJ2-6, with 12 nucleotides matching TRBD2. TRBV5-7 is placed among ORFs of uncertain function. The V and J ends lost 4 bases and 4 bases, in that order; junction bases with no gene match: 9. The CDR3 contains 18 residues. The CDR3 reads CASSLPLAGGSGANVLTF. The CDR3 region has the DNA TGTGCCAGCAGCCTCCCACTAGCGGGAGGTTCGGGGGCCAACGTCCTGACTTTC.

This chain links TRBV5-4 with TRBJ1-1; D ambiguous. Germline V gives CDR1 SGHNT, CDR2 YYREEE (reference sequence). Trimming cost V 0 bases and J 4 bases, with 16 bases left between them. The CDR3 length is 16 residues. The CDR3 nucleotides are TGTGCCAGCAGCTTGGCCCACCAAAGGAGGAGCACTGAAGCTTTCTTT. Protein product: CASSLAHQRRSTEAFF.

The V call is TRBV18, the J call TRBJ2-5, with 7 bases aligning to TRBD2. CDR1 is KGHSH and CDR2 is LQKENI in the germline V gene. CDR3 length equals 15 residues. The V gene end was trimmed by 1 base and the J gene end by 4 bases; junction bases not matched to a gene: 6. CDR3 in DNA: TGTGCCAGCTCACCACGTTCGGGAGGAGTAGAGACCCAGTACTTC. This translates into CASSPRSGGVETQYF.

The chain is built from TRBV5-4 and TRBJ2-7; TRBD1 matches 7 bases. Germline V gene data show CDR1 as SGHNT and CDR2 as YYREEE (reference sequence). The CDR3 sequence is 13 residues long. J gave up 3 bases and V 4 bases, and 4 bases lay outside the gene matches. Here the CDR3 reads CASSPRGIYEQYF. CDR3 nucleotides: TGTGCCAGCAGCCCCAGGGGGATCTACGAGCAGTACTTC.

The chain carries TRBV5-1 and TRBJ2-6; D remains unclear. This CDR3 has 19 residues. Trimming removed 0 bases at V and 0 bases at J, with 16 bases between. Germline CDR1 and CDR2: SGHRS and YFSETQ. The CDR3 spells CASSLDLGTYFSGANVLTF. The CDR3 region has the DNA TGCGCCAGCAGCTTGGATCTGGGCACCTATTTCTCTGGGGCCAACGTCCTGACTTTC.

There are a few counts of this clone. The chain joins TRBV7-3 to TRBJ2-3; D perhaps matches TRBD2 (6 bases). Germline lookup yields CDR1 SGHTA and CDR2 FQGTGA. Trimming cost V 5 bases and J 1 base, with 13 bases left between them. This CDR3 spans 15 amino acids. The CDR3 bases are TGTGCCAGCAGCCTACTAGCCAGTCGCACAGATACGCAGTATTTT. This gives the protein CASSLLASRTDTQYF.

The chain joins TRBV6-5 to TRBJ2-1; D may be TRBD1 (5 bases). V was shortened by 5 bases and J by 8 bases, with 13 bases between the two germline ends. Germline values: CDR1 MNHEY, CDR2 SVGAGI. The CDR3 length is 13 residues. The CDR3 DNA is TGTGCCAGCAGTGGGGCCCATTTCGATGAGCAGTTCTTC. Translating it yields CASSGAHFDEQFF.

This chain connects TRBV6-5 to TRBJ2-7; maybe TRBD1 (6 bases). Trimming removed 5 bases at V and 13 bases at J, with 21 bases between. Germline V CDR1 and CDR2: MNHEY, SVGAGI. The CDR3 consists of 13 residues. CDR3 sequence: CASSRTLDSISYF. The CDR3 bases are TGTGCCAGCAGTCGAACCCTGGACAGCATAAGTTACTTC.

The chain is built from TRBV6-5 and TRBJ1-2, with 7 bases lining up with TRBD1. The trim removed 8 bases at V and 4 bases at J, leaving 10 bases unmatched. The germline gives CDR1 MNHEY, CDR2 SVGAGI. CDR3 length: 14 residues. The CDR3 nucleotides read TGTGCCAGCGGGGTTCGGACAGGAGGCTATGGCTACACCTTC. Translating gives CASGVRTGGYGYTF.

The CDR3 region is CASSPSAGPSYEQYF. CDR3 nucleotide sequence: TGTGCCAGCTCACCAAGTGCGGGCCCTTCCTACGAGCAGTACTTC. V usage is TRBV18 and J usage is TRBJ2-7, with TRBD2 as a possible D gene (5 bases). Germline V CDR1 and CDR2: KGHSH, LQKENI. V lost 2 bases and J lost 1, with 12 bases in between. The CDR3 contains 15 residues.

This clone came up once. The chain couples TRBV6-6 to TRBJ1-2; TRBD1 matches 7 bases. Germline CDR1 and CDR2: MNHNY and SVGAGI (reference sequence). The CDR3 loop spans 13 amino acids. The V and J ends lost 4 bases and 8 bases, in that order; junction bases with no gene match: 7. DNA for the CDR3: TGTGCCAGCAGTTTGGACAGGTATTTCGGCTACACCTTC. Amino acids: CASSLDRYFGYTF.